This T cell receptor beta chain was sequenced in a study of shared clonotypes between healthy human individuals. Regarding the study as a whole: Sharing across four donors was seen in 4% to 5.5% of naive CD4 clonotypes.

Investigators spread the genomic DNA of each subset evenly over several immunoSEQ plates. Generated by immunoSEQ multiplex PCR, the TCRdb table keeps only in-frame clones and is missing some. Of some 2 million clones in the sample, less than 95% were seen once. A note on this clone: Its specificity is unknown.

Naivety among CD8 cells was defined by CD45RO negativity and positive CCR7 selection, thereby excluding terminally differentiated effector memory CD45RA+ cells. CDR3 size: 13 residues. Deletions cut 0 bases from V and 4 bases from J, with 1 base between. CDR1 and CDR2 from the germline V gene are LGHNA and YSLEER. The sequenced material came from naive CD8+ T cells sorted from blood. This rearrangement joins TRBV4-3 to TRBJ1-6; D ambiguous. This sequence originates from a young man in good health. This CDR3 reads CASSQDYNSPLHF. In nucleotides, the CDR3 is TGCGCCAGCAGCCAAGATTATAATTCACCCCTCCACTTT.